This T cell receptor beta chain was identified during a study of T cells in Graves' hyperthyroidism and ophthalmopathy. The CDR3 has 18 residues. Germline CDR1 reads MNHEY; CDR2 reads SMNVEV (reference sequence). V dropped 11 bases and J dropped 0; count of bases not matched to a gene: 18. At least ten counts were recorded for this clonotype. What was amplified from RNA transcripts were TCR beta CDR3 regions. Using the HTBI primer set, a first-round RT-PCR was run on the TCR CDR3. TCRdb re-called the multiplex PCR reads with MiXCR, one entry per CDR3 protein. This table has more than 300,000 distinct CDR3 sequences, roughly 15% appearing once.

The sequenced sample was blood. The clonotype was recovered from a woman aged 25 to 39 with Graves' hyperthyroidism that later progressed to Graves' ophthalmopathy. This chain joins TRBV27 and TRBJ2-2; 7 nucleotides match TRBD1. In nucleotides, the CDR3 is TGTGCCCCAGAGGGCCCTTACAGGGGCGACACGAACACCGGGGAGCTGTTTTTT. Its translation is CAPEGPYRGDTNTGELFF.